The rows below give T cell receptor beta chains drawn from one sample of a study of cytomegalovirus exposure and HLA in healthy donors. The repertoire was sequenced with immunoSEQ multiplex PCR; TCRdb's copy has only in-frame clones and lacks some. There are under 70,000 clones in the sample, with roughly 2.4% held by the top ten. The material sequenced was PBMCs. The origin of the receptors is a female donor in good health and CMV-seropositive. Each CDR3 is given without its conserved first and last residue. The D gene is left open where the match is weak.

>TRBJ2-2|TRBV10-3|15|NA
AISASDGRGGTGELF
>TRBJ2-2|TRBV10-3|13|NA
AISPGTSNTGELF
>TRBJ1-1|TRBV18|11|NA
ASSRGEDTEAF
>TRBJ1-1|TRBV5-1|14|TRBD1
ASSYDTGVLNTEAF
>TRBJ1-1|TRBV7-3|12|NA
ASSAQGMNTEAF
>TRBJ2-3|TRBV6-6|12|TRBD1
ASRPGGGADTQY
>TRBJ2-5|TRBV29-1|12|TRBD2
SVDGGGPQETQY
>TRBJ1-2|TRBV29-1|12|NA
SVEKETVPYGYT
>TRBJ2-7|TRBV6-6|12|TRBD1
ASRRGQVTYEQY
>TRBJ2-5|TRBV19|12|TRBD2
ASSSGTRGETQY
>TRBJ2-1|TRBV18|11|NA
ASSQRTDNEQF
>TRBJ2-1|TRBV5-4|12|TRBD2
ASGVAGFYNEQF
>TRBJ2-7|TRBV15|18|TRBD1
ATSRDRYYYGTGGSYEQY
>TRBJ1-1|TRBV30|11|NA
AGEDRMNTEAF
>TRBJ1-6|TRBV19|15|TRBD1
ASSLARQGANNSPLH
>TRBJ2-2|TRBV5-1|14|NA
ASSRRSFQGSGELF
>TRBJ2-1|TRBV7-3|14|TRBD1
ASSAPSGTGGNEQF
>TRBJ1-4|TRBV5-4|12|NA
ASSGPEALGKLF
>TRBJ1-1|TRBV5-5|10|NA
ASSLGGDEAF
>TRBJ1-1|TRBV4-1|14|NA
ASSRPLGQMNTEAF
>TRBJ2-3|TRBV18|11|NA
ASSPQGMDTQY
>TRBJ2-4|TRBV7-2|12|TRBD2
ASSLAGGGNIQY
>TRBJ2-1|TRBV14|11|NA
ASSPRRDNEQF
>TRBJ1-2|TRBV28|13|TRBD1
ASSLGVDRVDGYT
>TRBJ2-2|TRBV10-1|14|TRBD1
ASGAGGSRPTGELF
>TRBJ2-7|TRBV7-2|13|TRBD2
ASSVWPSGTYEQY
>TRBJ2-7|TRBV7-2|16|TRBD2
ASSPGLAGGWGAYEQY
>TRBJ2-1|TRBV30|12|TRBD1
AWEEGQGAGEQF
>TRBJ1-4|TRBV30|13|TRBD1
AWSVVDRGSEKLF
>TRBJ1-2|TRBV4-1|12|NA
ASSRRGSVYGYT
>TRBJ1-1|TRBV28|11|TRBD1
ASSQTGETEAF
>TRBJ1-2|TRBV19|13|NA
ASSAEMNLNYGYT
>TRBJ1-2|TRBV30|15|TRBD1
AWSTPIPGQGFGGYT
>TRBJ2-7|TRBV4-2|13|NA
ASSQETGSSYEQY